This T cell receptor beta chain derives from a study of early T cells in non-severe SARS-CoV-2 infection. For the study at large: Chains were not paired, and sequencing was done on bulk RNA from unsorted whole blood. General study points: CD4 and private specificities were missed by VDJdb matching, which favored anti-spike CD8 responses.

CDR3 length: 13 residues. Looked up from germline, CDR1 is SGHNT and CDR2 is YYREEE (reference sequence). Unique molecular identifiers (one per individual cDNA molecule) were attached. TCRdb independently ran MiXCR on the 5' RACE reads; one entry per CDR3 protein. The sample contains some 85,000 distinct CDR3 sequences, roughly 15% of which appear only once. With regard to this clonotype: The target antigen is unknown. A read error may account for a junction end that differs from germline.

The chain links TRBV5-4 to TRBJ2-7, with 8 bases aligning to TRBD2. Sequencing input: whole blood. This sequence originates from an adult who was a healthcare worker with PCR-confirmed SARS-CoV-2 infection or an uninfected control (not recorded which). The CDR3 nucleotides are TGTGTCAGCAGCGGGGGAGGCTCCTACGAGCAGTACTTC. This translates into CVSSGGGSYEQYF.